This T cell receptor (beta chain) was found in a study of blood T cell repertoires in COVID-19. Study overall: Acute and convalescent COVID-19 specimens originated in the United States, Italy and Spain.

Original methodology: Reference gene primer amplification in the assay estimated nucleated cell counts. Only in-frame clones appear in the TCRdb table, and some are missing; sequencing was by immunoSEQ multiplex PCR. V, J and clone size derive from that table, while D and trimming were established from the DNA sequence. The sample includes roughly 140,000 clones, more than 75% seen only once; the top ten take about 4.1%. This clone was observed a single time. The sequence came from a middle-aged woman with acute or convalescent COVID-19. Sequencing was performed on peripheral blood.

CDR3 region: CASSPSQVFDEQFF. For the CDR3, the DNA is TGTGCCAGCAGTCCTTCACAGGTGTTCGATGAGCAGTTCTTC. The rearrangement uses TRBV6-5 and TRBJ2-1; D may be TRBD1 (5 bases). V lost 5 bases, J lost 8 bases, and 16 bases lay in between. Germline V gene sequence: CDR1 MNHEY, CDR2 SVGAGI. The CDR3 consists of 14 residues.